A single T cell receptor (beta chain) is shown here with its context. The germline CDR1 and CDR2 sequences are SEHNR and FQNEAQ (reference sequence). CDR3 size: 13 residues. Between the trimmed V and J ends, which lost 8 bases and 4 bases, there was a span of 15 bases. The data are from a study of blood T cell repertoires in COVID-19. Study information: Samples taken during acute and convalescent COVID-19 were collected in the United States, Italy and Spain. T cells, B-cell-depleted T cells, or PBMCs provided the cDNA or gDNA that served as material.

In the authors' methods: It was from reference gene primer amplification that nucleated cell counts were estimated. The data were produced by immunoSEQ multiplex PCR, yet TCRdb's version contains in-frame clones alone and is incomplete. Clone size and V and J calls were adopted from that table, with D and trimming inferred from the DNA. The sample yields roughly 69,000 clones, around 84% seen once. Sequencing input: peripheral blood. The TCR sequence derives from a human donor in a cohort sampled during active COVID-19. The genes are TRBV7-9 and TRBJ2-7; possibly TRBD1 for D (6 bases). For the CDR3, the DNA is TGTGCCAGCGGACACAGGGAGAGGTACGAGCAGTACTTC. Its protein product is CASGHRERYEQYF.